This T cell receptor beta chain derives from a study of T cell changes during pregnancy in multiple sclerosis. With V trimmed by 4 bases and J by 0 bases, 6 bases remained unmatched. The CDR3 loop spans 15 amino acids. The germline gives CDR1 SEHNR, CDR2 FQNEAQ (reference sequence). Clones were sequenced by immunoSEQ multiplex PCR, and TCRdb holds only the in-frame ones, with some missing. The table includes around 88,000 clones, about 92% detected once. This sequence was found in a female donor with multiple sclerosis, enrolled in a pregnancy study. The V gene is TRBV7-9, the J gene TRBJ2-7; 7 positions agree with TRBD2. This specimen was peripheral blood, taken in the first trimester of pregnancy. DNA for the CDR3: TGTGCCAGCAGCTGGGGCGGGAGTGGCTCCTACGAGCAGTACTTC. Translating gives CASSWGGSGSYEQYF.